This is a list of T cell receptor beta chains from one sample in a study of blood T cell repertoires in COVID-19. Clones were read by immunoSEQ multiplex PCR, and TCRdb kept only the in-frame ones, dropping some. Of around 100,000 clones in the sample, around 87% are singletons; the top ten hold about 5%. Sequences were obtained from peripheral blood. The receptors derive from a woman older than 75 with acute or convalescent COVID-19. CDR3s include the opening cysteine and the closing phenylalanine or tryptophan. The D gene is left open where the match is weak. Size tells how often a clone was seen (once, few, many) or the class of an expanded clone, and some rows leave it out.

d_call: TRBD2; clone_size: -; j_call: TRBJ2-1; cdr3_length: 18; v_call: TRBV5-1; cdr3_nt: TGCGCCAGCCGAATACGCCCGGGACTAGCGGGGTCATACAATGAGCAGTTCTTC; cdr3_aa: CASRIRPGLAGSYNEQFF
d_call: -; clone_size: -; j_call: TRBJ1-1; cdr3_length: 18; v_call: TRBV5-1; cdr3_nt: TGCGCCAGCAGCCCGATGATGACAGGATCGGGTGCGAACACTGAAGCTTTCTTT; cdr3_aa: CASSPMMTGSGANTEAFF
d_call: TRBD1; clone_size: -; j_call: TRBJ1-2; cdr3_length: 14; v_call: TRBV7-8; cdr3_nt: TGTGCCAGCAGCTTACAGGGGGCTGGCTATGGCTACACCTTC; cdr3_aa: CASSLQGAGYGYTF
d_call: -; clone_size: -; j_call: TRBJ1-3; cdr3_length: 16; v_call: TRBV16; cdr3_nt: TGTGCCAGCACCGTCGCTCGGGGTTCCTCTGGAAACACCATATATTTT; cdr3_aa: CASTVARGSSGNTIYF
d_call: -; clone_size: -; j_call: TRBJ1-1; cdr3_length: 12; v_call: TRBV4-3; cdr3_nt: TGCGCCAGCGTCGGGGAGAACACTGAAGCTTTCTTT; cdr3_aa: CASVGENTEAFF
d_call: -; clone_size: -; j_call: TRBJ1-3; cdr3_length: 15; v_call: TRBV5-8; cdr3_nt: TGTGCCAGCAGCTTTCGGGGGGCCTCTGGAAACACCATATATTTT; cdr3_aa: CASSFRGASGNTIYF
d_call: TRBD1; clone_size: -; j_call: TRBJ2-5; cdr3_length: 16; v_call: TRBV28; cdr3_nt: TGTGCCAGCAGTTTCTGGACAGGGGCCAAGATCGAGACCCAGTACTTC; cdr3_aa: CASSFWTGAKIETQYF
d_call: TRBD1; clone_size: -; j_call: TRBJ1-2; cdr3_length: 15; v_call: TRBV19; cdr3_nt: TGTGCCAGTAGCAGTCCCCGGGACAGGGACTATGGCTACACCTTC; cdr3_aa: CASSSPRDRDYGYTF
d_call: -; clone_size: -; j_call: TRBJ2-7; cdr3_length: 15; v_call: TRBV11-2; cdr3_nt: TGTGCCAGCAGCTTAATTCAGGGTATAATCTACGAGCAGTACTTC; cdr3_aa: CASSLIQGIIYEQYF
d_call: -; clone_size: -; j_call: TRBJ1-5; cdr3_length: 15; v_call: TRBV21-1; cdr3_nt: TGTGCCAGCAGTACTAAACGGGGTTACAATCAGCCCCAGCATTTT; cdr3_aa: CASSTKRGYNQPQHF
d_call: TRBD1; clone_size: -; j_call: TRBJ1-1; cdr3_length: 16; v_call: TRBV7-2; cdr3_nt: TGTGCCAGCAGCCCGCAAATGACAGGGGTGAACACTGAAGCTTTCTTT; cdr3_aa: CASSPQMTGVNTEAFF
d_call: -; clone_size: -; j_call: TRBJ1-2; cdr3_length: 15; v_call: TRBV14; cdr3_nt: TGTGCCAGCAGCCAAGTTGCGGGTTGGAACTATGGCTACACCTTC; cdr3_aa: CASSQVAGWNYGYTF
d_call: -; clone_size: -; j_call: TRBJ1-2; cdr3_length: 14; v_call: TRBV4-1; cdr3_nt: TGCGCCAGCAGCCAAGTTTCAGGGAACTATGGCTACACCTTC; cdr3_aa: CASSQVSGNYGYTF
d_call: -; clone_size: -; j_call: TRBJ2-3; cdr3_length: 17; v_call: TRBV12-2; cdr3_nt: -; cdr3_aa: CASRFTVAEGNRDTQYF
d_call: -; clone_size: -; j_call: TRBJ2-1; cdr3_length: 13; v_call: TRBV7-8; cdr3_nt: TGTGCCAGCAGCTTGGACAGCCCCAATGAGCAGTTCTTC; cdr3_aa: CASSLDSPNEQFF
d_call: -; clone_size: -; j_call: TRBJ2-7; cdr3_length: 14; v_call: TRBV5-6; cdr3_nt: TGTGCCAGCACCAGACAGACCCCAACGAGAGAGCAGTACTTC; cdr3_aa: CASTRQTPTREQYF
d_call: -; clone_size: -; j_call: TRBJ1-1; cdr3_length: 17; v_call: TRBV5-5; cdr3_nt: TGTGCCAGCAGCTGGGGATTTGGGATAGGCGGGTCCACTGAAGCTTTCTTT; cdr3_aa: CASSWGFGIGGSTEAFF
d_call: -; clone_size: once; j_call: TRBJ1-1; cdr3_length: 14; v_call: TRBV7-2; cdr3_nt: TGTGCCAGCAGCTTTTGGGGCGGGAACACTGAAGCTTTCTTT; cdr3_aa: CASSFWGGNTEAFF
d_call: TRBD1; clone_size: -; j_call: TRBJ2-7; cdr3_length: 15; v_call: TRBV15; cdr3_nt: TGTGCCACCAGCAGAGGGTTGGGACAGAGCTACGAGCAGTACTTC; cdr3_aa: CATSRGLGQSYEQYF
d_call: -; clone_size: -; j_call: TRBJ2-3; cdr3_length: 15; v_call: TRBV27; cdr3_nt: TGTGCCAGCAGTTTGGCGGGACGCCTCACAGATACGCAGTATTTT; cdr3_aa: CASSLAGRLTDTQYF
d_call: TRBD1; clone_size: once; j_call: TRBJ1-2; cdr3_length: 13; v_call: TRBV11-2; cdr3_nt: TGTGCCAGCAGCTTATCAGGGGGCAGTGGCTACACCTTC; cdr3_aa: CASSLSGGSGYTF
d_call: -; clone_size: few; j_call: TRBJ2-3; cdr3_length: 13; v_call: TRBV7-9; cdr3_nt: TGTGCCAGCAGCTTATATGGCACAGATACGCAGTATTTT; cdr3_aa: CASSLYGTDTQYF
d_call: -; clone_size: -; j_call: TRBJ2-4; cdr3_length: 16; v_call: TRBV13; cdr3_nt: TGTGCCAGCAGCTTAGGGAACAGGATAGCCAAAAACATTCAGTACTTC; cdr3_aa: CASSLGNRIAKNIQYF
d_call: -; clone_size: -; j_call: TRBJ2-4; cdr3_length: 14; v_call: TRBV7-9; cdr3_nt: TGTGCCAGCAGCTTAGCGCGGTCCCTAGACATTCAGTACTTC; cdr3_aa: CASSLARSLDIQYF
d_call: TRBD2; clone_size: -; j_call: TRBJ2-3; cdr3_length: 17; v_call: TRBV4-2; cdr3_nt: TGTGCCAGCAGCCACTCTCCTAGCGGGGGAGGCCCAGATACGCAGTATTTT; cdr3_aa: CASSHSPSGGGPDTQYF
d_call: -; clone_size: -; j_call: TRBJ1-3; cdr3_length: 15; v_call: TRBV6-5; cdr3_nt: TGTGCCAGCAGCCCCGGAGGAGGGAGGGGAAACACCATATATTTT; cdr3_aa: CASSPGGGRGNTIYF
d_call: -; clone_size: -; j_call: TRBJ1-6; cdr3_length: 14; v_call: TRBV27; cdr3_nt: TGTGCCAGCAGTTGGAGGGGTTGGAATTCACCCCTCCACTTT; cdr3_aa: CASSWRGWNSPLHF
d_call: -; clone_size: -; j_call: TRBJ2-7; cdr3_length: 14; v_call: TRBV6-2/TRBV6-3; cdr3_nt: TGTGCCAGCAGTTATGAAGGGAGGTCCTACGAGCAGTACTTC; cdr3_aa: CASSYEGRSYEQYF
d_call: -; clone_size: -; j_call: TRBJ2-1; cdr3_length: 15; v_call: TRBV7-9; cdr3_nt: TGTGCCAGCAGCTCCCCCGGACGGGATTACAATGAGCAGTTCTTC; cdr3_aa: CASSSPGRDYNEQFF
d_call: -; clone_size: -; j_call: TRBJ1-5; cdr3_length: 15; v_call: TRBV28; cdr3_nt: TGTGCCAGCAGTCCGCAAAGGGGGGGAAGTCAGCCCCAGCATTTT; cdr3_aa: CASSPQRGGSQPQHF
d_call: TRBD2; clone_size: -; j_call: TRBJ2-1; cdr3_length: 16; v_call: TRBV4-3; cdr3_nt: TGCGCCAGCAGCCAAGATACTAGCGGGGGGAGTAATGAGCAGTTCTTC; cdr3_aa: CASSQDTSGGSNEQFF
d_call: TRBD1; clone_size: -; j_call: TRBJ1-1; cdr3_length: 15; v_call: TRBV30; cdr3_nt: TGTGCCTGGAGGAGGGACAGGGGAGTAAACACTGAAGCTTTCTTT; cdr3_aa: CAWRRDRGVNTEAFF
d_call: -; clone_size: -; j_call: TRBJ2-1; cdr3_length: 17; v_call: TRBV15; cdr3_nt: TGTGCCACCAGCACTCCGCGGGGTACGGGGAACCACAATGAGCAGTTCTTC; cdr3_aa: CATSTPRGTGNHNEQFF
d_call: TRBD1; clone_size: -; j_call: TRBJ2-7; cdr3_length: 14; v_call: TRBV20-1; cdr3_nt: TGCAGTGCTAGTGATGCAGGGGGCTCGGACGAGCAGTACTTC; cdr3_aa: CSASDAGGSDEQYF
d_call: TRBD1; clone_size: -; j_call: TRBJ2-7; cdr3_length: 15; v_call: TRBV28; cdr3_nt: TGTGCCAGCAGACCCGGGACAGGGGGCCGCTACGAGCAGTACTTC; cdr3_aa: CASRPGTGGRYEQYF
d_call: TRBD2; clone_size: -; j_call: TRBJ2-5; cdr3_length: 15; v_call: TRBV10-3; cdr3_nt: TGTGCCATCAGACCTAGCGGGAGCAATCAAGAGACCCAGTACTTC; cdr3_aa: CAIRPSGSNQETQYF
d_call: TRBD1; clone_size: -; j_call: TRBJ2-7; cdr3_length: 14; v_call: TRBV3-1/TRBV3-2; cdr3_nt: TGTGCCAGCAGCCAACCTAACAGGGGCTACGAGCAGTACTTC; cdr3_aa: CASSQPNRGYEQYF
d_call: -; clone_size: -; j_call: TRBJ1-1; cdr3_length: 13; v_call: TRBV9; cdr3_nt: TGTGCCAGCAGCCCGCGTCCGAACACTGAAGCTTTCTTT; cdr3_aa: CASSPRPNTEAFF
d_call: -; clone_size: few; j_call: TRBJ1-3; cdr3_length: 17; v_call: TRBV6-1; cdr3_nt: TGTGCCAGCCGAGAAGGGGGGCCAAAGTTAGGGGGAAACACCATATATTTT; cdr3_aa: CASREGGPKLGGNTIYF
d_call: -; clone_size: once; j_call: TRBJ1-1; cdr3_length: 13; v_call: TRBV25-1; cdr3_nt: TGTGCCAGCGGGAGCGCGGGGCAGACTGAAGCTTTCTTT; cdr3_aa: CASGSAGQTEAFF
d_call: -; clone_size: -; j_call: TRBJ2-7; cdr3_length: 12; v_call: TRBV12-3/TRBV12-4; cdr3_nt: TGTGCCAGCAGTACGTACAGGGATGAGCAGTACTTC; cdr3_aa: CASSTYRDEQYF
d_call: -; clone_size: once; j_call: TRBJ1-2; cdr3_length: 15; v_call: TRBV3-1/TRBV3-2; cdr3_nt: TGTGCCAGCAGCCAAGATCTGGCGGACATCTATGGCTACACCTTC; cdr3_aa: CASSQDLADIYGYTF
d_call: TRBD2; clone_size: -; j_call: TRBJ2-5; cdr3_length: 14; v_call: TRBV6-1; cdr3_nt: TGTGCCAGCAGTGAAAGCGGGAGGGGAGAGACCCAGTACTTC; cdr3_aa: CASSESGRGETQYF
d_call: TRBD1; clone_size: -; j_call: TRBJ1-2; cdr3_length: 14; v_call: TRBV6-1; cdr3_nt: TGTGCCAGCAGTGAATCGGGACAGGGCTATGGCTACACCTTC; cdr3_aa: CASSESGQGYGYTF
d_call: TRBD2; clone_size: -; j_call: TRBJ2-5; cdr3_length: 16; v_call: TRBV24-1; cdr3_nt: TGTGCCACCAGTGATTTGTCCGATAGCGGGGGAGAGACCCAGTACTTC; cdr3_aa: CATSDLSDSGGETQYF
d_call: -; clone_size: once; j_call: TRBJ2-5; cdr3_length: 14; v_call: TRBV10-2; cdr3_nt: TGCGCCAGCAGTTCAGACAAGGCTAAAGAGACCCAGTACTTC; cdr3_aa: CASSSDKAKETQYF
d_call: -; clone_size: -; j_call: TRBJ2-3; cdr3_length: 15; v_call: TRBV2; cdr3_nt: TGTGCCAGCAGCTTCCAAGCGGTTAGCACAGATACGCAGTATTTT; cdr3_aa: CASSFQAVSTDTQYF
d_call: TRBD1; clone_size: -; j_call: TRBJ2-2; cdr3_length: 16; v_call: TRBV9; cdr3_nt: TGTGCCAGCAGCATCAGACAGGGGCTAGGCACCGGGGAGCTGTTTTTT; cdr3_aa: CASSIRQGLGTGELFF
d_call: -; clone_size: -; j_call: TRBJ2-5; cdr3_length: 15; v_call: TRBV3-1/TRBV3-2; cdr3_nt: TGTGCCAGCAGCCAAGATGGTCTAGCGAAAGAGACCCAGTACTTC; cdr3_aa: CASSQDGLAKETQYF
d_call: TRBD2; clone_size: -; j_call: TRBJ2-5; cdr3_length: 16; v_call: TRBV9; cdr3_nt: TGTGCCAGCAGCTTAAGCGGGGGCGCGGGTCAAGAGACCCAGTACTTC; cdr3_aa: CASSLSGGAGQETQYF
d_call: TRBD1; clone_size: -; j_call: TRBJ1-1; cdr3_length: 12; v_call: TRBV29-1; cdr3_nt: TGCAGCGTGTGGACAGGGGGTACTGAAGCTTTCTTT; cdr3_aa: CSVWTGGTEAFF
d_call: TRBD1; clone_size: once; j_call: TRBJ1-6; cdr3_length: 13; v_call: TRBV14; cdr3_nt: TGTGCCAGCAGCCTGTCAGGGGGTTCACCCCTCCACTTT; cdr3_aa: CASSLSGGSPLHF
d_call: -; clone_size: -; j_call: TRBJ2-4; cdr3_length: 17; v_call: TRBV7-2; cdr3_nt: TGTGCCAGCAGCGTTCAGGGGCCTGCGACCGGTAAAAACATTCAGTACTTC; cdr3_aa: CASSVQGPATGKNIQYF
d_call: TRBD2; clone_size: -; j_call: TRBJ2-7; cdr3_length: 14; v_call: TRBV6-5; cdr3_nt: TGTGCCAGCAGGGGACTAGCGGCTTCCTACGAGCAGTACTTC; cdr3_aa: CASRGLAASYEQYF
d_call: -; clone_size: once; j_call: TRBJ1-2; cdr3_length: 12; v_call: TRBV19; cdr3_nt: TGTGCCAGTAGTATGGTGCAGTATGGCTACACCTTC; cdr3_aa: CASSMVQYGYTF
d_call: -; clone_size: -; j_call: TRBJ2-7; cdr3_length: 12; v_call: TRBV19; cdr3_nt: TGTGCCACCGAGGGTCGGTTTGGCGAGCAGTACTTC; cdr3_aa: CATEGRFGEQYF
d_call: TRBD1; clone_size: -; j_call: TRBJ2-1; cdr3_length: 13; v_call: TRBV29-1; cdr3_nt: TGCAGCGTTGAAGAGACAGGGCTGGGTGAGCAGTTCTTC; cdr3_aa: CSVEETGLGEQFF